Here is one T cell receptor (beta chain) with its context. This specimen comes from a study of control samples from healthy donors and cancer patients. Only in-frame clones appear in the TCRdb table, and some are missing; sequencing was by immunoSEQ multiplex PCR. The sample has about 140,000 clones; 80% to 90% are singletons. The sequencing input was blood. The receptor was derived from a man in his late teens or twenties in good health.

The chain's CDR3 is CASSLGDRDQETQYF. Here the CDR3 DNA reads TGCGCCAGCAGCTTGGGGGACAGGGACCAAGAGACCCAGTACTTC. The rearrangement links TRBV5-1 to TRBJ2-5; 9 bases line up with TRBD1. The CDR3 has 15 amino acids. Germline V gene sequence: CDR1 SGHRS, CDR2 YFSETQ. With 0 bases clipped from V and 0 bases from J, the junction kept 0 bases outside the gene matches.